Listed here are 10 T cell receptor beta chains from one sample, sequenced in a study of CD8 T cells in ankylosing spondylitis. Study-wide points: Typical of ankylosing spondylitis blood, it appeared, was a TCR beta motif of eight highly homologous variants.

Antigens for these TCRs are unknown. TCRdb ran MiXCR on the 5' RACE reads and lists one entry per CDR3 protein. Of around 490,000 distinct CDR3 sequences detected, less than 6% appear once; the ten largest clones hold around 3.5%. The specimen was blood, either unsorted or a sorted T cell fraction (not recorded which). The receptors come from a male donor with ankylosing spondylitis.

In DNA form, the CDR3 reads TGTGCCAGCAGCTATACAGGGGGCGCCTCAGATACGCAGTATTTT. Amino acid sequence: CASSYTGGASDTQYF. The chain combines TRBV7-9 with TRBJ2-3; TRBD1 aligns across 9 bases. The CDR3 is 15 residues long. Germline loops: CDR1 SEHNR, CDR2 FQNEAQ (reference sequence). Losses at the gene ends were 4 bases for V and 4 bases for J; bases not matched to a gene: 6.

This clonotype was detected ten times or more. V gene TRBV12-3 or TRBV12-4 combines with J gene TRBJ1-2; TRBD1 is a possible D gene (5 bases). Trimming removed 6 bases at V and 4 bases at J, with 12 bases between. The CDR3 runs 13 residues. The chain's CDR3 is CASSQRDVYGYTF. Here the CDR3 DNA reads TGTGCCAGCAGCCAACGGGACGTCTATGGCTACACCTTC.

This clonotype appeared many times. V gene TRBV7-6 combines with J gene TRBJ2-7; D call uncertain. V was cut by 1 base and J by 5 bases, with 21 bases left in between. The CDR3 has 17 amino acids. The germline V gene encodes CDR1 SGHVS and CDR2 FNYEAQ. The CDR3 bases are TGTGCCAGCAGCTTAGATTTAGGGTCGGGCCATCTGGACGAGCAGTACTTC. It encodes CASSLDLGSGHLDEQYF.

This clonotype occurred a few times. The chain couples TRBV7-2 to TRBJ2-3, with TRBD1 identical over 8 bases. From germline, CDR1 is SGHTA and CDR2 FQGNSA. This CDR3 has 15 amino acids. V was pared by 3 bases and J by 5 bases, with 7 bases of the junction left unmatched. The CDR3 bases are TGTGCCAGCAGCTTGCTGACAGGGGAGAAAGATACGCAGTATTTT. Translated: CASSLLTGEKDTQYF.

This clonotype was counted many times. J is TRBJ1-1 and V is TRBV20-1; no definite D call. The CDR3 totals 13 residues. CDR1 and CDR2 (germline): DFQATT, SNEGSKA (reference sequence). V lost 6 bases and J lost 0, with 11 bases in between. CDR3 in DNA: TGCAGTGCCGTAAGCCAGATGAACACTGAAGCTTTCTTT. Its protein product is CSAVSQMNTEAFF.

The chain links TRBV6-1 to TRBJ2-5; D gene uncertain. V lost 6 bases and J lost 5, with 16 bases in between. Germline loops: CDR1 MNHNS, CDR2 SASEGT. The CDR3 sequence is 14 residues long. The CDR3 reads CASSSPGHYETQYF. DNA of the CDR3: TGTGCCAGCAGCTCTCCGGGCCATTATGAGACCCAGTACTTC.

This clonotype occurred many times. V and J are TRBV20-1 and TRBJ2-1; 13 bases match TRBD2. In germline, CDR1 is DFQATT, CDR2 SNEGSKA (reference sequence). The CDR3 length is 15 residues. V was pared by 5 bases and J by 3 bases, with 4 bases of the junction left unmatched. The chain's CDR3 is CSAYGTSGNYNEQFF. For the CDR3, the DNA is TGCAGTGCTTACGGGACTAGCGGGAACTACAATGAGCAGTTCTTC.

This clonotype occurred many times. CDR3 DNA sequence: TGTGCCAGCTCACCACTGGGTGGGAACACTGAAGCTTTCTTT. As protein: CASSPLGGNTEAFF. The rearrangement links TRBV18 to TRBJ1-1; D unresolved. The CDR3 is 14 residues long. CDR1 and CDR2 (germline): KGHSH, LQKENI. The germline V and J ends were trimmed by 1 base and 1 base, with 7 bases remaining between them.

The rearrangement uses TRBV9 and TRBJ2-6; 12 bases match TRBD1. The CDR3 has 19 amino acids. The V gene's germline CDR1 is SGDLS and CDR2 YYNGEE. V lost 0 bases to trimming and J lost 4 bases; unmatched junction nucleotides: 8. CDR3 coding DNA: TGTGCCAGCAGCGTAGCATTGGGACAGGGGGCGCGAGGGGCCAACGTCCTGACTTTC. It is translated as CASSVALGQGARGANVLTF.

At least ten counts were recorded for this clonotype. The rearrangement uses TRBV20-1 and TRBJ2-5; D gene unclear. Trimming stripped 6 bases from V and 2 bases from J, with 7 bases between. The V gene's germline CDR1 is DFQATT and CDR2 SNEGSKA (reference sequence). This CDR3 has 11 residues. CDR3 residues: CSAEPQETQYF. DNA for the CDR3: TGCAGTGCCGAACCACAAGAGACCCAGTACTTC.